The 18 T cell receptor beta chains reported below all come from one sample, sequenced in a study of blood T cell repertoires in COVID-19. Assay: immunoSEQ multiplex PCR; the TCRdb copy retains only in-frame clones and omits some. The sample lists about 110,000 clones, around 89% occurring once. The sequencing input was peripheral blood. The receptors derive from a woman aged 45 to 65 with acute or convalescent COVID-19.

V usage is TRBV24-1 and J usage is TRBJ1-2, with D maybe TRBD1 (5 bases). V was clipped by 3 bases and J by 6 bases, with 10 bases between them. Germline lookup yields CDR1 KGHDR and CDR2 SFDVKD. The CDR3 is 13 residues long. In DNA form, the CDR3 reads TGTGCCACCAGTGATCAGGGACTCCATGGCTACACCTTC. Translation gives CATSDQGLHGYTF.

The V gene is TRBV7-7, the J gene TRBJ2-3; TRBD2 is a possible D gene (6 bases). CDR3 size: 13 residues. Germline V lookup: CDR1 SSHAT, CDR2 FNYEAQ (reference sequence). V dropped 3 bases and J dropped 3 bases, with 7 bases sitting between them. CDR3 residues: CASSFGTTDTQYF. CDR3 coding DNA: TGTGCCAGCAGCTTTGGGACTACAGATACGCAGTATTTT.

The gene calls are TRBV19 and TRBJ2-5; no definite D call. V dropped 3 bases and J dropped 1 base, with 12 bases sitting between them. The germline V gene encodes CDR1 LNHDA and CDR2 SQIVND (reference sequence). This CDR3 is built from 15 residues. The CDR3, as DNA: TGTGCCAGTAGTATGGGTGAGGCGGCCCAAGAGACCCAGTACTTC. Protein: CASSMGEAAQETQYF.

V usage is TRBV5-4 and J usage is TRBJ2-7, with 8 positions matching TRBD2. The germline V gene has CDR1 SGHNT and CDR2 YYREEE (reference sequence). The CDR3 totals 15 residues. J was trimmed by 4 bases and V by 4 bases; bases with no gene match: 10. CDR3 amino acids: CASSPPGGSSYEQYF. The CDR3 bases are TGTGCCAGCAGCCCTCCGGGGGGGTCCAGTTACGAGCAGTACTTC.

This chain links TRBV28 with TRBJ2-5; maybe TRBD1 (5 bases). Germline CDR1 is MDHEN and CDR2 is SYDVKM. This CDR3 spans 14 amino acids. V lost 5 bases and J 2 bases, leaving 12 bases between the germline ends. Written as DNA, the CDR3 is TGTGCCAGCAGTCCCTCCGGACAACAAGAGACCCAGTACTTC. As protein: CASSPSGQQETQYF.

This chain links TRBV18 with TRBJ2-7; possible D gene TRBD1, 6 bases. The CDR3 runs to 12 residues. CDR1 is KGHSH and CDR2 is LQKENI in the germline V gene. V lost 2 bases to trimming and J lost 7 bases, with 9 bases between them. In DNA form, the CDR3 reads TGTGCCAGCTCACCAGGTGGGACAGAGCAGTACTTC. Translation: CASSPGGTEQYF.

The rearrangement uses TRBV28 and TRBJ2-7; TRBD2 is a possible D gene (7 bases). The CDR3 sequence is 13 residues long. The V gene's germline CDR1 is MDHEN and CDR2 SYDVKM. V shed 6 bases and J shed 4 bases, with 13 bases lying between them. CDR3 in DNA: TGTGCCAGCAGCCAGAGGGGGGGTTACGAGCAGTACTTC. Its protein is CASSQRGGYEQYF. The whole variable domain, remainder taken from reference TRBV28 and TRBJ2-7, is DVKVTQSSRYLVKRTGEKVFLECVQDMDHENMFWYRQDPGLGLRLIYFSYDVKMKEKGDIPEGYSVSREKKERFSLILESASTNQTSMYLCASSQRGGYEQYFGPGTRLTVT.

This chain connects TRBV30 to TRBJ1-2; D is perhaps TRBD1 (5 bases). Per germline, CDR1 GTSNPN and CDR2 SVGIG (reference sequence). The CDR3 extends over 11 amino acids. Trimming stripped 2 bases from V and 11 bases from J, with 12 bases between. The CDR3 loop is CAWSSTDKYTF. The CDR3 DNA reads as TGTGCCTGGAGTTCGACAGATAAATACACCTTC.

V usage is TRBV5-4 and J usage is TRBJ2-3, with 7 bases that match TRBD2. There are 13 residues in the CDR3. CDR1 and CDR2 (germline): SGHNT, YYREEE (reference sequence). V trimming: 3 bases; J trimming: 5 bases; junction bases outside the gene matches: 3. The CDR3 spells CASSSPSGDTQYF. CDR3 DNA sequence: TGTGCCAGCAGCTCCCCTAGCGGAGATACGCAGTATTTT.

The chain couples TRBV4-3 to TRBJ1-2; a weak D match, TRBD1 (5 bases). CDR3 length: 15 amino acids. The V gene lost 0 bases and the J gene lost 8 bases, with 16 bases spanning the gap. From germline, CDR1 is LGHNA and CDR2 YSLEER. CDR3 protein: CASSQEPGGDYGYTF. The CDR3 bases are TGCGCCAGCAGCCAAGAGCCGGGAGGGGATTACGGCTACACCTTC.

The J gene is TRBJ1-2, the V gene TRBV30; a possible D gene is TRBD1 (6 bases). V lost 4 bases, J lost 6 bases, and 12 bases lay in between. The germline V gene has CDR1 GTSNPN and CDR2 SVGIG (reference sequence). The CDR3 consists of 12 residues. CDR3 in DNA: TGTGCCTGGAACGGGGCAGGGGATGGCTACACCTTC. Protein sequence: CAWNGAGDGYTF.

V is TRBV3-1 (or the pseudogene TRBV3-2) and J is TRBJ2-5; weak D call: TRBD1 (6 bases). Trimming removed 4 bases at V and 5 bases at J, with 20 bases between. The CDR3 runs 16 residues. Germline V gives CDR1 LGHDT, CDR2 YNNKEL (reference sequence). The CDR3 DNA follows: TGTGCCAGCAGCCTATGGGAACAGGGTTCTCTGGAGACCCAGTACTTC. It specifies CASSLWEQGSLETQYF.

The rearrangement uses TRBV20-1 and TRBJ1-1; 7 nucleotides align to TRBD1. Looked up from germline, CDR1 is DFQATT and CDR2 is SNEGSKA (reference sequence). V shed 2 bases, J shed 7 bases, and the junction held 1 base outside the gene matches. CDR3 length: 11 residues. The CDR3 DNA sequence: TGCAGTGCTAGAAGGGACAGTGAAGCTTTCTTT. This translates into CSARRDSEAFF.

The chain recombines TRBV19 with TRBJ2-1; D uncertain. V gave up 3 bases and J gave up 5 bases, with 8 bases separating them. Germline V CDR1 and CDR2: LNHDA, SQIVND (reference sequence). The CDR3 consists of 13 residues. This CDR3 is CASSMVPNNEQFF. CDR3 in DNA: TGTGCCAGTAGTATGGTCCCTAACAATGAGCAGTTCTTC.

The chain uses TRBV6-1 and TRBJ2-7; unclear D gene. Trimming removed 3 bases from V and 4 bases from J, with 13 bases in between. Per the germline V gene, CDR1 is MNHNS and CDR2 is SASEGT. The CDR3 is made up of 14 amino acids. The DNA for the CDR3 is TGTGCCAGCAGTGAGGTCACGAGCCAATACGAGCAGTACTTC. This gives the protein CASSEVTSQYEQYF.

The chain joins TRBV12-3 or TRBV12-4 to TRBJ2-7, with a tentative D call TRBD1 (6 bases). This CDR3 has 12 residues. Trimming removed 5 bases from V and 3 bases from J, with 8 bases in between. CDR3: CASSIQGYEQYF. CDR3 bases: TGTGCCAGCAGTATACAGGGCTACGAGCAGTACTTC.

The CDR3: CASSLDARAGANVLTF. The CDR3 bases are TGTGCCAGCAGCTTAGATGCGCGGGCTGGGGCCAACGTCCTGACTTTC. This chain uses TRBV7-9 with TRBJ2-6, with D possibly TRBD2 on 5 matching bases. This CDR3 region has 16 residues. The V gene's germline CDR1 is SEHNR and CDR2 FQNEAQ (reference sequence). V was pared by 1 base and J by 2 bases, with 9 bases between. Supplemented by reference TRBV7-9 and TRBJ2-6, the full variable domain reads DTGVSQNPRHKITKRGQNVTFRCDPISEHNRLYWYRQTLGQGPEFLTYFQNEAQLEKSRLLSDRFSAERPKGSFSTLEIQRTEQGDSAMYLCASSLDARAGANVLTFGAGSRLTVL.

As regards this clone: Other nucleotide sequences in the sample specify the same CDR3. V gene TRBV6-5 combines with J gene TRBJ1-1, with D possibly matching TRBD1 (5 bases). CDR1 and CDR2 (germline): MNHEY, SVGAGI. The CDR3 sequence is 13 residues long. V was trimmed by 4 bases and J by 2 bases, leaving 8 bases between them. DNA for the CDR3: TGTGCCAGCAGTTCAGGGTTCAACACTGAAGCTTTCTTT. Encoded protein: CASSSGFNTEAFF.